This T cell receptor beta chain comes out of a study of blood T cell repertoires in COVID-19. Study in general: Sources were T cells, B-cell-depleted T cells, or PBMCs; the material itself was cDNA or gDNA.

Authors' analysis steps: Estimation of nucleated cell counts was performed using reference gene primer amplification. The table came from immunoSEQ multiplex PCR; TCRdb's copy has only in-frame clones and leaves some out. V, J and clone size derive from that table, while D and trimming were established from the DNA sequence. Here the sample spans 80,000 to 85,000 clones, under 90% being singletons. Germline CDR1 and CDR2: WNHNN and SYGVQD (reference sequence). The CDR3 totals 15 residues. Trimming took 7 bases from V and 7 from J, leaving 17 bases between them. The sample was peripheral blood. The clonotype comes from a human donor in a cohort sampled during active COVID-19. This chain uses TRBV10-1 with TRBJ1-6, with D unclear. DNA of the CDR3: TGCGCCAGCATTCTTAACTCCGGCAGGAATTCACCCCTCCACTTT. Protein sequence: CASILNSGRNSPLHF.